The 32 T cell receptor beta chains given below trace back to one sample, sequenced in a study of CD8+ T cells in alopecia areata. This sample's treatment: oral pan-JAK inhibitor, 5-10 mg twice daily. Extraction and reverse transcription of RNA yielded cDNA as the sequencing template. The table came from immunoSEQ multiplex PCR; TCRdb's copy has only in-frame clones and leaves some out. The sample carries 200,000 to 250,000 clones, more than 60% recorded once. The sequenced sample was CD4+ T cells sorted from blood, obtained around week 44, from a patient treated with tofacitinib. The receptors stem from a human donor with alopecia areata.

The J gene is TRBJ2-7, the V gene TRBV4-3; D perhaps matches TRBD1 (5 bases). V shed 3 bases and J shed 6 bases, with 12 bases lying between them. The CDR3 sequence is 13 residues long. Germline CDR1 is LGHNA and CDR2 is YSLEER. The CDR3 bases are TGCGCCAGCAGCCAGGACATGGTTGGCGAGCAGTACTTC. Protein: CASSQDMVGEQYF.

The chain couples TRBV2 to TRBJ2-1, with TRBD1 as a possible D gene (5 bases). Trimming removed 8 bases at V and 15 bases at J, with 20 bases between. The CDR3 is made up of 12 amino acids. CDR1 and CDR2 (germline): SNHLY, FYNNEI. CDR3 sequence: CASEAWGLDVFF. As DNA, the CDR3 is TGTGCCAGCGAAGCATGGGGCCTCGACGTGTTCTTC.

Turning to this clone: Other nucleotide sequences from this sample produce the same CDR3. The chain combines TRBV25-1 with TRBJ1-1, with D hard to call. This CDR3 spans 12 amino acids. Trimming took 3 bases from V and 4 from J, leaving 6 bases between them. Germline-derived CDR1 and CDR2 are MGHDK and SYGVNS. This CDR3 is CASSDGFTEAFF. DNA for the CDR3: TGTGCCAGCAGTGATGGGTTCACTGAAGCTTTCTTT.

This clone has at least ten counts. The chain combines TRBV7-2 with TRBJ1-1; 7 bases match TRBD1. V trimming: 5 bases; J trimming: 4 bases; junction bases outside the gene matches: 10. Germline CDR1 reads SGHTA; CDR2 reads FQGNSA. This CDR3 contains 15 residues. CDR3 in amino acids: CASSAHRGGSTEAFF. CDR3 DNA: TGTGCCAGCAGCGCCCACAGGGGTGGTAGCACTGAAGCTTTCTTT.

The chain joins TRBV29-1 to TRBJ2-3; the match to TRBD1 covers 7 bases. The trim removed 3 bases at V and 4 bases at J, leaving 10 bases unmatched. The CDR3 contains 15 residues. Germline CDR1 reads SQVTM; CDR2 reads ANQGSEA. The CDR3 bases are TGCAGCGTTGATAGATTAGGGGGCAGGTCAGATACGCAGTATTTT. Translated: CSVDRLGGRSDTQYF.

This clone was counted between two and nine times. This chain uses TRBV29-1 with TRBJ2-3; TRBD2 aligns across 8 bases. This CDR3 is 13 amino acids long. V dropped 8 bases and J dropped 1; count of bases not matched to a gene: 5. Germline CDR1 SQVTM, CDR2 ANQGSEA. In nucleotides, the CDR3 is TGCAGCTCCGGGGGGGGAGGCACAGATACGCAGTATTTT. It yields the protein CSSGGGGTDTQYF.

The genes are TRBV2 and TRBJ2-5; D not resolved. The CDR3 is 12 amino acids. The V gene lost 8 bases and the J gene lost 5 bases, with 12 bases spanning the gap. Germline values: CDR1 SNHLY, CDR2 FYNNEI. DNA of the CDR3: TGTGCCAGCTCGGGTGTGTGGGAGACCCAGTACTTC. Amino acid sequence: CASSGVWETQYF. Full variable domain (remainder filled in from reference TRBV2 and TRBJ2-5): EPEVTQTPSHQVTQMGQEVILRCVPISNHLYFYWYRQILGQKVEFLVSFYNNEISEKSEIFDDQFSVERPDGSNFTLKIRSTKLEDSAMYFCASSGVWETQYFGPGTRLLVL.

This clone was observed once. The J gene is TRBJ1-2, the V gene TRBV27; tentatively, D is TRBD1 (5 bases). The CDR3 has 15 amino acids. Per germline, CDR1 MNHEY and CDR2 SMNVEV (reference sequence). V gave up 4 bases and J gave up 2 bases, with 14 bases separating them. CDR3 region: CASSSSRVSNYGYTF. The CDR3 nucleotides are TGTGCCAGCAGTTCGAGCAGGGTGAGCAACTATGGCTACACCTTC.

The chain combines TRBV30 with TRBJ2-3; D remains ambiguous. CDR1 is GTSNPN and CDR2 is SVGIG in the germline V gene (reference sequence). Between the trimmed V and J ends, which lost 3 bases and 4 bases, there was a span of 8 bases. The CDR3 covers 12 residues. CDR3 DNA sequence: TGTGCCTGGAGCACAAAGGCAGATACGCAGTATTTT. It codes for CAWSTKADTQYF.

The V and J genes are TRBV14 and TRBJ1-1, with D maybe TRBD1 (6 bases). Germline assignment: CDR1 SGHDN and CDR2 FVKESK. With 8 bases removed from V and 4 bases from J, the gap between germline ends came to 17 bases. The length of the CDR3 is 14 residues. This CDR3 is CASGTTGLGTEAFF. CDR3 DNA sequence: TGTGCCAGCGGCACCACAGGGTTGGGCACTGAAGCTTTCTTT.

This rearrangement joins TRBV4-3 to TRBJ2-5; no clear D gene. Trimming stripped 4 bases from V and 2 bases from J, with 11 bases between. The CDR3 extends over 14 amino acids. The germline gives CDR1 LGHNA, CDR2 YSLEER. CDR3 protein: CASSRSLLQETQYF. The CDR3 DNA follows: TGCGCCAGCAGCCGCTCGCTCTTACAAGAGACCCAGTACTTC.

In this sample, this clone turned up a few times. The genes are TRBV5-1 and TRBJ2-1; 15 bases align to TRBD2. V lost 5 bases, J lost 6 bases, and 12 bases stayed unmatched. CDR1 is SGHRS and CDR2 is YFSETQ in the germline V gene. This CDR3 is 18 amino acids long. The CDR3 DNA reads TGCGCCAGCAGAATTTCCGGGACTAGCGGGGGGCAAGGCAATGAGCAGTTCTTC. Encoded protein: CASRISGTSGGQGNEQFF.

The J gene is TRBJ2-5, the V gene TRBV29-1; D is unclear. The V end was cut by 5 bases, the J end by 2 bases, with 9 bases between. This CDR3 has 12 residues. CDR1 is SQVTM and CDR2 is ANQGSEA in the germline V gene. The CDR3 DNA follows: TGCAGCGTTAGCGCCTCTCAAGAGACCCAGTACTTC. Its protein product is CSVSASQETQYF. Full variable domain (rest looked up from reference TRBV29-1 and TRBJ2-5): SAVISQKPSRDICQRGTSLTIQCQVDSQVTMMFWYRQQPGQSLTLIATANQGSEATYESGFVIDKFPISRPNLTFSTLTVSNMSPEDSSIYLCSVSASQETQYFGPGTRLLVL.

The chain couples TRBV30 to TRBJ2-7; either TRBD1 or TRBD2 may supply D (5 bases each). The CDR3 contains 13 residues. CDR1 and CDR2 from the germline V gene are GTSNPN and SVGIG (reference sequence). V was pared by 2 bases and J by 2 bases, with 10 bases between. CDR3 in DNA: TGTGCCTGGAGTAGAGGGACCACCTACGAGCAGTACTTC. Protein sequence: CAWSRGTTYEQYF. Full variable domain (missing parts from reference TRBV30 and TRBJ2-7): SQTIHQWPATLVQPVGSPLSLECTVEGTSNPNLYWYRQAAGRGLQLLFYSVGIGQISSEVPQNLSASRPQDRQFILSSKKLLLSDSGFYLCAWSRGTTYEQYFGPGTRLTVT.

On this clone itself: Germline and junction disagree at one end, which may indicate a read error. The V and J genes are TRBV11-3 and TRBJ2-7; TRBD1 matches 10 bases. CDR3 length equals 16 residues. Germline V gene sequence: CDR1 SGHNT, CDR2 YENEEA. The CDR3 spells CASSLEQTGGTYEQYF. The CDR3 DNA is TGTGCCAGCAGCCTAGAACAGACAGGGGGCACCTACGAGCAGTACTTC.

The chain carries TRBV19 and TRBJ2-6; D tentatively reads TRBD1 or TRBD2 (5 bases each). Germline V lookup: CDR1 LNHDA, CDR2 SQIVND (reference sequence). Trimming stripped 3 bases from V and 4 bases from J, with 10 bases between. The CDR3 totals 15 residues. The DNA of the CDR3 is TGTGCCAGTAGTATTCCGGGACCCGGGGCCAACGTCCTGACTTTC. It encodes CASSIPGPGANVLTF. Supplemented by reference TRBV19 and TRBJ2-6, the full variable domain reads DGGITQSPKYLFRKEGQNVTLSCEQNLNHDAMYWYRQDPGQGLRLIYYSQIVNDFQKGDIAEGYSVSREKKESFPLTVTSAQKNPTAFYLCASSIPGPGANVLTFGAGSRLTVL.

The rearrangement joins TRBV30 to TRBJ1-2; 7 bases fit TRBD1. Germline trimming cut 3 bases from V and 2 bases from J; bases unmatched to any gene: 6. Germline V CDR1 and CDR2: GTSNPN, SVGIG (reference sequence). This CDR3 region has 14 residues. CDR3 in amino acids: CAWSPRGGNYGYTF. The CDR3 DNA is TGTGCCTGGAGCCCCAGGGGGGGAAACTATGGCTACACCTTC.

The rearrangement joins TRBV15 to TRBJ2-1; D not resolved. Germline V CDR1 and CDR2: LNHNV, YYDKDF (reference sequence). The CDR3 covers 14 residues. Trimming removed 5 bases from V and 9 bases from J, with 17 bases in between. DNA of the CDR3: TGTGCCACCAGCTGGACGAGGTCCGATGGTGAGCAGTTCTTC. Translated, it gives CATSWTRSDGEQFF.

V and J are TRBV29-1 and TRBJ2-4; D unresolved. CDR1 and CDR2 (germline): SQVTM, ANQGSEA. Trimming cost V 4 bases and J 8 bases, with 18 bases left between them. This CDR3 spans 14 amino acids. CDR3 sequence reads: CSVASRDKIHIQYF. CDR3 DNA sequence: TGCAGCGTTGCTTCCCGAGACAAAATCCACATTCAGTACTTC.

This chain uses TRBV7-9 with TRBJ1-1; weak D call: TRBD1 (6 bases). Germline-derived CDR1 and CDR2 are SEHNR and FQNEAQ (reference sequence). CDR3 size: 14 residues. Trimming removed 5 bases at V and 2 bases at J, with 12 bases between. The CDR3 coding sequence is TGTGCCAGCAGCCTCCGACAGGCCAACACTGAAGCTTTCTTT. Its translation: CASSLRQANTEAFF.

This chain links TRBV29-1 with TRBJ2-3; tentative D call: TRBD1 (6 bases). Trimming took off 7 bases at V and 2 bases at J, with 13 bases between the two ends. The germline gives CDR1 SQVTM, CDR2 ANQGSEA. This CDR3 contains 13 residues. CDR3 in DNA: TGCAGCGGAACAGGGAAAGCCACAGATACGCAGTATTTT. Translating it yields CSGTGKATDTQYF.

The chain employs TRBV7-3 and TRBJ2-1; possibly TRBD1 or TRBD2 for D (7 bases each). V was cut by 4 bases and J by 6 bases, with 19 bases left in between. This CDR3 region has 16 residues. Germline V gene lookup returns CDR1 SGHTA and CDR2 FQGTGA. The CDR3 loop is CASSSYAQGGTNEQFF. CDR3 coding DNA: TGTGCCAGCAGCTCTTACGCTCAGGGGGGGACCAATGAGCAGTTCTTC. Complete variable domain (other parts from reference TRBV7-3 and TRBJ2-1): GAGVSQTPSNKVTEKGKYVELRCDPISGHTALYWYRQSLGQGPEFLIYFQGTGAADDSGLPNDRFFAVRPEGSVSTLKIQRTERGDSAVYLCASSSYAQGGTNEQFFGPGTRLTVL.

This clone appeared a few times. The chain has TRBV7-2 and TRBJ2-3; D uncertain. Germline V gene lookup returns CDR1 SGHTA and CDR2 FQGNSA. CDR3 length: 13 residues. With 5 bases removed from V and 2 bases from J, the gap between germline ends came to 8 bases. The CDR3 is CASSGIYTDTQYF. CDR3 coding DNA: TGTGCCAGCAGCGGGATATACACAGATACGCAGTATTTT.

V is TRBV5-1 and J is TRBJ2-2, with D possibly matching TRBD2 (5 bases). Trimming took 4 bases from V and 5 from J, leaving 18 bases between them. Germline CDR1 SGHRS, CDR2 YFSETQ. This CDR3 contains 16 residues. The CDR3 nucleotides are TGCGCCAGCAGCGCCAGTACGGGAAGAGGGACCGGGGAGCTGTTTTTT. Protein product: CASSASTGRGTGELFF.

On this clone: At one of its ends the junction is not consistent with the germline gene, which may arise from a read error. The chain uses TRBV7-8 and TRBJ1-4; D is unclear. CDR1 is SGHVS and CDR2 is FQNEAQ in the germline V gene. The CDR3 has 16 residues. The chain's CDR3 is CASSLAPGPSKEKLFF. In nucleotides, the CDR3 is TGTGCCAGCAGCTTAGCGCCGGGCCCCTCTAAGGAAAAACTGTTTTTT.

The gene calls are TRBV7-2 and TRBJ2-5; either TRBD1 or TRBD2 may fit D (5 bases each). Trimming took off 2 bases at V and 1 base at J, with 14 bases between the two ends. The CDR3 is 16 residues long. Looked up from germline, CDR1 is SGHTA and CDR2 is FQGNSA. The CDR3 protein is CASSLSSQRGQETQYF. The CDR3 region has the DNA TGTGCCAGCAGCTTATCATCACAGAGGGGCCAAGAGACCCAGTACTTC.

The rearrangement uses TRBV27 and TRBJ1-2, with 9 bases lining up with TRBD1. The CDR3 loop spans 15 amino acids. The V segment lost 6 bases and the J segment 8 bases; nucleotides outside the gene matches: 13. CDR1 is MNHEY, CDR2 SMNVEV, per germline (reference sequence). The CDR3 sequence: CASSPGTGYGWGYTF. In DNA form, the CDR3 reads TGTGCCAGCAGCCCCGGGACAGGGTACGGCTGGGGCTACACCTTC.

This clone was found a few times. V gene TRBV29-1 combines with J gene TRBJ2-1, with no clear D. Germline loops: CDR1 SQVTM, CDR2 ANQGSEA. CDR3 length: 13 amino acids. The germline V and J ends were trimmed by 6 bases and 5 bases, with 14 bases remaining between them. The CDR3 protein is CSVFGNSNNEQFF. DNA for the CDR3: TGCAGCGTATTTGGGAACAGTAACAATGAGCAGTTCTTC.

For the CDR3, the DNA is TGTGCCAGCAGTGAACCCACGTCCTACGAGCAGTACTTC. Translating it yields CASSEPTSYEQYF. This chain links TRBV25-1 with TRBJ2-7; D unresolved. Trimming removed 2 bases from V and 1 base from J, with 6 bases in between. There are 13 residues in the CDR3. Germline CDR1 and CDR2: MGHDK and SYGVNS.

The chain carries TRBV30 and TRBJ1-2; perhaps TRBD1 as D (5 bases). With 6 bases removed from V and 6 bases from J, the gap between germline ends came to 17 bases. The germline CDR1 and CDR2 sequences are GTSNPN and SVGIG (reference sequence). The CDR3 is 13 residues long. The CDR3 DNA sequence: TGTGCCTGTACAGCCTTAACGGGGGATGGCTACACCTTC. Translation: CACTALTGDGYTF.

A few counts support this clone. This chain links TRBV19 with TRBJ1-3, with 8 nucleotides matching TRBD1. CDR3 size: 17 residues. Germline trimming cut 6 bases from V and 0 bases from J; bases unmatched to any gene: 10. Per the germline V gene, CDR1 is LNHDA and CDR2 is SQIVND (reference sequence). The CDR3 DNA reads TGTGCCAGTAGCCGATCCGGGACAGGCGCCTCTGGAAACACCATATATTTT. The encoded protein is CASSRSGTGASGNTIYF.

The chain carries TRBV6-5 and TRBJ1-2; D not resolved. The CDR3 has 14 amino acids. The germline V and J ends were trimmed by 4 bases and 3 bases, with 12 bases remaining between them. Germline V gene data show CDR1 as MNHEY and CDR2 as SVGAGI. Here the CDR3 reads CASSLYRTDYGYTF. The CDR3 coding sequence is TGTGCCAGCAGTTTATATCGGACGGACTATGGCTACACCTTC.